What follows are 3 T cell receptor beta chains derived from one specimen sequenced in a study of T cell repertoires in ileal Crohn's disease. The assay was immunoSEQ multiplex PCR, and TCRdb's table has in-frame clones only and misses some. There are approximately 17,000 clones in the sample; approximately 86% occur only once, and less than 7% lies in the top ten. Sequencing input: ileal tissue. These receptors originate from an adult with Crohn's disease.

This clone was counted only a few times. The chain is built from TRBV10-1 and TRBJ2-7, with D maybe TRBD1 (6 bases). Looked up from germline, CDR1 is WNHNN and CDR2 is SYGVQD (reference sequence). Trimming removed 0 bases at V and 3 bases at J, with 9 bases between. The CDR3 length is 14 residues. The CDR3 reads CASSESRGNYEQYF. In DNA, the CDR3 is TGCGCCAGCAGTGAGTCGAGGGGGAACTACGAGCAGTACTTC.

This chain connects TRBV29-1 to TRBJ1-1; 7 positions match TRBD1. Trimming took 4 bases from V and 1 from J; bases not matched to a gene: 0. CDR3 length: 12 amino acids. Per the germline V gene, CDR1 is SQVTM and CDR2 is ANQGSEA. For the CDR3, the DNA is TGCAGCGTTGCAGGGGGGAACACTGAAGCTTTCTTT. Its translation: CSVAGGNTEAFF.

V usage is TRBV7-9 and J usage is TRBJ2-5; 12 bases are a match to TRBD2. J lost 1 base, V lost 5 bases, and 8 bases had no gene match. The CDR3 runs 17 residues. The germline V gene encodes CDR1 SEHNR and CDR2 FQNEAQ (reference sequence). CDR3 DNA sequence: TGTGCCAGCAGCCGGGCCGGGGGACTAGCGGGCCAAGAGACCCAGTACTTC. This sequence encodes CASSRAGGLAGQETQYF.